A selection of T cell receptor beta chains follows, all from one sample in a study of CD8+ T cells in alopecia areata. The repertoire was sequenced with immunoSEQ multiplex PCR; TCRdb's copy has only in-frame clones and lacks some. The sample comprises about 100,000 clones, about 40% of which are singletons, and more than 15% rests with the top ten. The input for sequencing was CD8+ T cells sorted from blood, taken at week 24, from a patient treated with tofacitinib. These receptor sequences come from a human donor with alopecia areata. CDR3s include the opening cysteine and the closing phenylalanine or tryptophan. Fields, in order: D gene, clone size, V gene, J gene, CDR3 length, CDR3 protein, CDR3 DNA. A D gene is named only where the DNA matches it firmly. Not every row has a clone size; where given, it reads once, few, many or a size class.

TRBD2,once,TRBV15,TRBJ2-1,15,CATSSRSAGGPEQFF,TGTGCCACCAGCTCCCGCTCAGCGGGAGGGCCTGAGCAGTTCTTC
TRBD2,NA,TRBV29-1,TRBJ2-7,13,CSVLLADSYEQYF,TGCAGCGTTCTACTAGCGGACTCCTACGAGCAGTACTTC
TRBD1,few,TRBV30,TRBJ2-7,17,CAWSNTLGDRASYEQYF,TGTGCCTGGAGTAATACCTTAGGGGACAGGGCCTCCTACGAGCAGTACTTC
NA,NA,TRBV5-1,TRBJ2-5,15,CASSYLGGGQETQYF,TGCGCCAGCAGCTACCTAGGTGGGGGCCAAGAGACCCAGTACTTC
NA,NA,TRBV4-1,TRBJ2-7,15,CASSQDGNRLNEQYF,TGCGCCAGCAGCCAAGATGGTAATAGGCTGAACGAGCAGTACTTC
TRBD2,NA,TRBV6-5,TRBJ2-1,15,CASSYGLAGVGEQFF,TGTGCCAGCAGTTACGGGCTAGCGGGAGTTGGGGAGCAGTTCTTC
TRBD2,NA,TRBV7-9,TRBJ2-1,15,CASSYVLAVYNEQFF,TGTGCCAGCAGCTACGTACTAGCGGTCTACAATGAGCAGTTCTTC
NA,NA,TRBV11-2,TRBJ2-1,15,CASRDSGQTYNEQFF,TGTGCCAGCCGCGACAGCGGGCAAACCTACAATGAGCAGTTCTTC
NA,NA,TRBV4-1,TRBJ1-1,14,CASSQVAGAAEAFF,TGCGCCAGCAGCCAAGTGGCGGGGGCTGCTGAAGCTTTCTTT
NA,NA,TRBV4-1,TRBJ2-7,14,CASSRSERLDEQYF,TGCGCCAGCAGCCGTAGCGAAAGACTCGACGAGCAGTACTTC
TRBD2,once,TRBV27,TRBJ2-1,16,CASSLTSGRRYNEQFF,TGTGCCAGCAGTTTAACTAGCGGGAGGCGATACAATGAGCAGTTCTTC
TRBD2,NA,TRBV29-1,TRBJ2-1,11,CSVAGTSEQFF,TGCAGCGTGGCCGGGACTAGCGAGCAGTTCTTC
NA,NA,TRBV6-5,TRBJ2-7,13,CASSYGAPYEQYF,TGTGCCAGCAGTTACGGGGCACCCTACGAGCAGTACTTC
NA,few,TRBV29-1,TRBJ1-2,12,CSVRWGNYGYTF,TGCAGCGTTCGATGGGGGAACTATGGCTACACCTTC
NA,few,TRBV4-3,TRBJ2-7,13,CASSQARGYEQYF,TGCGCCAGCAGCCAGGCCCGGGGCTACGAGCAGTACTTC
TRBD1,NA,TRBV7-2,TRBJ1-2,13,CASSYIGTAGYTF,TGTGCCAGCAGCTATATAGGGACAGCTGGCTACACCTTC
TRBD1,once,TRBV4-1,TRBJ2-2,17,CASSQVPGQGNTGELFF,TGCGCCAGCAGCCAAGTTCCGGGACAGGGGAACACCGGGGAGCTGTTTTTT
NA,NA,TRBV11-2,TRBJ1-2,12,CASGRRVDGYTF,TGTGCCAGCGGGAGGAGGGTCGATGGCTACACCTTC
NA,NA,TRBV23-1,TRBJ2-4,15,CASSHTSGAKNIQYF,TGCGCCAGCAGTCACACCTCGGGAGCCAAAAACATTCAGTACTTC
NA,NA,TRBV4-1,TRBJ2-7,16,CASSQEGNSRLGEQYF,TGCGCCAGCAGCCAAGAAGGGAATAGTAGGTTGGGCGAGCAGTACTTC
NA,few,TRBV29-1,TRBJ2-1,13,CSGSASSYNEQFF,TGCAGCGGTAGCGCAAGCTCCTACAATGAGCAGTTCTTC
NA,few,TRBV6-5,TRBJ2-1,15,CASRHYRGGNNEQFF,TGTGCCAGCAGACATTACAGGGGGGGAAACAATGAGCAGTTCTTC
NA,NA,TRBV27,TRBJ1-1,13,CASSLSAMTEAFF,TGTGCCAGCAGTTTATCGGCGATGACTGAAGCTTTCTTT
NA,few,TRBV20-1,TRBJ2-5,11,CSARGAGTQYF,TGCAGTGCTAGAGGGGCGGGGACCCAGTACTTC
NA,NA,TRBV4-2,TRBJ2-5,12,CASSQPGAVEYF,TGTGCCAGCAGCCAACCAGGGGCTGTGGAGTACTTC